These 27 T cell receptor beta chains were all obtained from the same sample, sequenced in a study of technical replicates of blood from a few donors. Repertoires were generated with immunoSEQ multiplex PCR, while TCRdb's copy carries only in-frame clones and drops some. The data show some 63,000 clones, 80% to 90% seen once. Sequencing was performed on PBMCs. Every receptor here comes from a human donor in good health. Some clones in this sample may be carry-over from other donors' samples.

V usage is TRBV30 and J usage is TRBJ2-7, with D possibly matching TRBD1 (7 bases). The CDR3 totals 15 residues. Germline V gene data show CDR1 as GTSNPN and CDR2 as SVGIG (reference sequence). V shed 0 bases and J shed 5 bases, with 17 bases lying between them. The CDR3 reads CAWSVGGAGGHEQYF. CDR3 DNA sequence: TGTGCCTGGAGTGTTGGAGGGGCAGGGGGACACGAGCAGTACTTC.

The CDR3 DNA sequence: TGTGCCAGCAGCTTACAGGGAGGTGAAGCTTTCTTT. Amino acid sequence: CASSLQGGEAFF. The genes are TRBV7-9 and TRBJ1-1; the D gene is possibly TRBD1 (5 bases). The germline V gene has CDR1 SEHNR and CDR2 FQNEAQ (reference sequence). V was pared by 2 bases and J by 7 bases, with 8 bases between. This CDR3 is built from 12 residues.

A few counts support this clone. This chain joins TRBV7-9 and TRBJ1-1; the match to TRBD1 covers 9 bases. V lost 4 bases and J lost 0; bases outside the gene matches: 15. The CDR3 covers 19 residues. CDR1 and CDR2 from the germline V gene are SEHNR and FQNEAQ (reference sequence). The DNA for the CDR3 is TGTGCCAGCAGCTCAGGTCGATTAGGGACAGGGACTATGAACACTGAAGCTTTCTTT. This sequence encodes CASSSGRLGTGTMNTEAFF.

The rearrangement uses TRBV5-4 and TRBJ1-6, with D possibly matching TRBD1 (6 bases). With 4 bases removed from V and 9 bases from J, the gap between germline ends came to 17 bases. Germline V gene data show CDR1 as SGHNT and CDR2 as YYREEE (reference sequence). This CDR3 comprises 15 residues. Written as DNA, the CDR3 is TGTGCCAGCAGCAGCGGTGCGGGGGGCGGTTCACCCCTCCACTTT. Protein sequence: CASSSGAGGGSPLHF.

The chain carries TRBV29-1 and TRBJ2-2; D is possibly TRBD2 (5 bases). Trimming shortened V by 7 bases and J by 7 bases, and 16 bases separated the two germline ends. The CDR3 contains 13 residues. Germline CDR1 is SQVTM and CDR2 is ANQGSEA. The CDR3 is CSALGPGGGELFF. CDR3 bases: TGCAGCGCCCTTGGCCCAGGAGGCGGGGAGCTGTTTTTT.

This clone came up once. The V and J genes are TRBV27 and TRBJ1-6; TRBD1 agrees at 8 bases. The length of the CDR3 is 15 residues. The junction had 6 bases not matched to a gene; V was cut back by 5 bases and J by 6 bases. Per the germline V gene, CDR1 is MNHEY and CDR2 is SMNVEV (reference sequence). DNA of the CDR3: TGTGCCAGCAGTCACCGGGACAGGCGTAATTCACCCCTCCACTTT. Amino acid sequence: CASSHRDRRNSPLHF.

The chain couples TRBV5-6 to TRBJ2-2; 12 bases align to TRBD1. Germline-derived CDR1 and CDR2 are SGHDT and YYEEEE. CDR3 length: 16 amino acids. Losses at the gene ends were 4 bases for V and 2 bases for J; bases not matched to a gene: 3. The CDR3 protein is CASSRGTGGNTGELFF. The CDR3 region has the DNA TGTGCCAGCAGCCGGGGGACAGGGGGCAACACCGGGGAGCTGTTTTTT. Drawing the rest from reference TRBV5-6 and TRBJ2-2, the complete variable domain is DAGVTQSPTHLIKTRGQQVTLRCSPKSGHDTVSWYQQALGQGPQFIFQYYEEEERQRGNFPDRFSGHQFPNYSSELNVNALLLGDSALYLCASSRGTGGNTGELFFGEGSRLTVL.

The V and J genes are TRBV7-8 and TRBJ2-1; the match to TRBD2 covers 10 bases. Germline V gene lookup returns CDR1 SGHVS and CDR2 FQNEAQ. This CDR3 is built from 16 residues. The V gene end was trimmed by 4 bases and the J gene end by 8 bases; junction bases not matched to a gene: 11. The CDR3 DNA sequence: TGTGCCAGCAGCTCTCACCCTAGCGGGAGTCTCGATGAGCAGTTCTTC. Amino acids: CASSSHPSGSLDEQFF.

The V and J genes are TRBV4-3 and TRBJ2-2; TRBD1 might be the D (6 bases). The CDR3 has 15 amino acids. The germline V gene has CDR1 LGHNA and CDR2 YSLEER. V dropped 0 bases and J dropped 5 bases, with 10 bases sitting between them. In nucleotides, the CDR3 is TGCGCCAGCAGCCAAGAAGGGGGAAAGACCGGGGAGCTGTTTTTT. Its translation: CASSQEGGKTGELFF.

The chain links TRBV30 to TRBJ1-3, with a tentative D call TRBD1 (6 bases). The CDR3 is made up of 15 amino acids. From germline, CDR1 is GTSNPN and CDR2 SVGIG (reference sequence). V was pared by 2 bases and J by 3 bases, with 14 bases between. The CDR3 protein is CAWSPDSRIGNTIYF. In DNA form, the CDR3 reads TGTGCCTGGAGTCCGGACAGTAGGATTGGAAACACCATATATTTT.

The rearrangement links TRBV13 to TRBJ2-2; TRBD1 matches at 8 bases. J gave up 1 base and V 4 bases, and 2 bases lay outside the gene matches. Germline values: CDR1 PRHDT, CDR2 FYEKMQ (reference sequence). This CDR3 has 15 residues. The CDR3 bases are TGTGCCAGCAGCTCTGGACAGGGGAACACCGGGGAGCTGTTTTTT. Protein sequence: CASSSGQGNTGELFF.

This chain uses TRBV15 with TRBJ2-7, with D tentatively TRBD1 (6 bases). Germline CDR1 LNHNV, CDR2 YYDKDF (reference sequence). CDR3 length equals 16 residues. Trimming shortened V by 0 bases and J by 6 bases, and 18 bases separated the two germline ends. The CDR3 here is CATSRDKGTKVGEQYF. The CDR3 DNA is TGTGCCACCAGCAGAGATAAGGGGACAAAGGTGGGCGAGCAGTACTTC.

The V and J genes are TRBV10-3 and TRBJ2-5; the D gene is possibly TRBD1 (6 bases). Trimming stripped 3 bases from V and 3 bases from J, with 11 bases between. Germline lookup yields CDR1 ENHRY and CDR2 SYGVKD. The CDR3 covers 14 residues. In DNA, the CDR3 is TGTGCCATCAGTGACAGGGGTGGCAAAGAGACCCAGTACTTC. Translated: CAISDRGGKETQYF.

This clone appeared once. The V and J genes are TRBV19 and TRBJ2-1; 12 nucleotides align to TRBD2. J gave up 7 bases and V 5 bases, and 6 bases lay outside the gene matches. CDR3 size: 15 residues. Looked up from germline, CDR1 is LNHDA and CDR2 is SQIVND (reference sequence). CDR3 loop: CASSVGLAGLNEQFF. The CDR3, as DNA: TGTGCCAGTAGTGTGGGACTAGCGGGCCTAAATGAGCAGTTCTTC.

The gene calls are TRBV4-1 and TRBJ1-2; 7 bases are a match to TRBD1. Trimming at V came to 4 bases and at J to 7 bases, leaving 12 bases not matched to a gene. This CDR3 is built from 15 residues. From germline, CDR1 is MGHRA and CDR2 YSYEKL. As DNA, the CDR3 is TGCGCCAGCAGCCTAGACCCAGGGGGTTCGGGTGGCTACACCTTC. Residues: CASSLDPGGSGGYTF.

The V gene is TRBV9, the J gene TRBJ2-1; 8 nucleotides agree with TRBD2. The CDR3 is 15 amino acids. With V trimmed by 0 bases and J by 7 bases, 6 bases remained unmatched. Looked up from germline, CDR1 is SGDLS and CDR2 is YYNGEE. In nucleotides, the CDR3 is TGTGCCAGCAGCGTAGACGGGAGGGCCTCGAATGAGCAGTTCTTC. This sequence encodes CASSVDGRASNEQFF. Variable domain in full (rest from reference TRBV9 and TRBJ2-1): DSGVTQTPKHLITATGQRVTLRCSPRSGDLSVYWYQQSLDQGLQFLIQYYNGEERAKGNILERFSAQQFPDLHSELNLSSLELGDSALYFCASSVDGRASNEQFFGPGTRLTVL.

This rearrangement joins TRBV7-2 to TRBJ1-5, with 7 bases identical to TRBD1. Germline trimming cut 4 bases from V and 2 bases from J; bases unmatched to any gene: 2. CDR1 is SGHTA and CDR2 is FQGNSA in the germline V gene. This CDR3 has 14 residues. CDR3 coding DNA: TGTGCCAGCAGCTATACAGGGGGCAATCAGCCCCAGCATTTT. It translates to CASSYTGGNQPQHF.

This rearrangement joins TRBV5-6 to TRBJ2-1, with TRBD2 as a possible D gene (7 bases). CDR3 length equals 16 residues. V lost 1 base and J lost 7, with 18 bases in between. Germline V gene data show CDR1 as SGHDT and CDR2 as YYEEEE. The CDR3 sequence: CASSLYRGRGGNEQFF. Written as DNA, the CDR3 is TGTGCCAGCAGCTTGTATCGTGGGAGGGGGGGTAATGAGCAGTTCTTC. Supplemented by reference TRBV5-6 and TRBJ2-1, the full variable domain reads DAGVTQSPTHLIKTRGQQVTLRCSPKSGHDTVSWYQQALGQGPQFIFQYYEEEERQRGNFPDRFSGHQFPNYSSELNVNALLLGDSALYLCASSLYRGRGGNEQFFGPGTRLTVL.

This chain joins TRBV9 and TRBJ2-3, with 9 bases aligning to TRBD2. The germline V gene has CDR1 SGDLS and CDR2 YYNGEE. CDR3 size: 16 residues. V gave up 1 base and J gave up 1 base; unmatched junction bases: 4. The CDR3 protein is CASSVLAGMGTDTQYF. The CDR3 DNA reads as TGTGCCAGCAGCGTACTAGCGGGAATGGGCACAGATACGCAGTATTTT.

The genes are TRBV5-1 and TRBJ1-4; no reliable D call. Between the trimmed V and J ends, which lost 0 bases and 6 bases, there was a span of 15 bases. This CDR3 is 16 amino acids long. Germline CDR1 and CDR2: SGHRS and YFSETQ. CDR3 in amino acids: CASSLDALEADEKLFF. The DNA for the CDR3 is TGCGCCAGCAGCTTGGATGCCCTCGAAGCGGATGAAAAACTGTTTTTT.

The V call is TRBV29-1, the J call TRBJ1-2, with a possible D match to TRBD1 (5 bases). V was clipped by 5 bases and J by 6 bases, with 19 bases between them. The germline V gene has CDR1 SQVTM and CDR2 ANQGSEA. The CDR3 has 14 residues. The CDR3 sequence is CSVLRDLTINGYTF. The CDR3 DNA sequence: TGCAGCGTTCTCCGGGACTTAACTATAAATGGCTACACCTTC.

The genes are TRBV7-8 and TRBJ2-5; TRBD2 aligns across 15 bases. Per the germline V gene, CDR1 is SGHVS and CDR2 is FQNEAQ. This CDR3 is built from 18 residues. J gave up 2 bases and V 1 base, and 5 bases lay outside the gene matches. The CDR3 is CASSLVFGLAGGQETQYF. In DNA form, the CDR3 reads TGTGCCAGCAGCTTAGTTTTCGGACTAGCGGGGGGGCAAGAGACCCAGTACTTC.

This clone was observed a single time. The chain couples TRBV7-3 to TRBJ2-7; 10 bases fit TRBD2. The V and J ends lost 1 base and 5 bases, in that order; junction bases with no gene match: 5. Looked up from germline, CDR1 is SGHTA and CDR2 is FQGTGA. This CDR3 contains 15 residues. CDR3 protein: CASSLSSGRADEQYF. CDR3 DNA sequence: TGTGCCAGCAGCTTAAGCAGCGGGAGGGCCGACGAGCAGTACTTC. Looking up the rest from reference TRBV7-3 and TRBJ2-7 gives the full variable domain: GAGVSQTPSNKVTEKGKYVELRCDPISGHTALYWYRQSLGQGPEFLIYFQGTGAADDSGLPNDRFFAVRPEGSVSTLKIQRTERGDSAVYLCASSLSSGRADEQYFGPGTRLTVT.

This clone was seen a single time. V usage is TRBV30 and J usage is TRBJ1-2, with a tentative D call TRBD1 (5 bases). V was pared by 5 bases and J by 4 bases, with 14 bases between. This CDR3 contains 13 residues. Germline-derived CDR1 and CDR2 are GTSNPN and SVGIG (reference sequence). The CDR3 DNA reads as TGTGCCTGGTCGGTCGGGGGGTCCTATGGCTACACCTTC. Its translation is CAWSVGGSYGYTF. The full variable domain, its missing parts supplied by reference TRBV30 and TRBJ1-2, is SQTIHQWPATLVQPVGSPLSLECTVEGTSNPNLYWYRQAAGRGLQLLFYSVGIGQISSEVPQNLSASRPQDRQFILSSKKLLLSDSGFYLCAWSVGGSYGYTFGSGTRLTVV.

The chain uses TRBV30 and TRBJ1-2; D is uncertain. The germline gives CDR1 GTSNPN, CDR2 SVGIG (reference sequence). Trimming took 0 bases from V and 2 from J, leaving 7 bases between them. The CDR3 consists of 13 residues. CDR3 region: CAWSVNRNYGYTF. DNA of the CDR3: TGTGCCTGGAGTGTAAATCGGAACTATGGCTACACCTTC. Combining the CDR3 with reference TRBV30 and TRBJ1-2 gives the whole variable domain SQTIHQWPATLVQPVGSPLSLECTVEGTSNPNLYWYRQAAGRGLQLLFYSVGIGQISSEVPQNLSASRPQDRQFILSSKKLLLSDSGFYLCAWSVNRNYGYTFGSGTRLTVV.

The V gene is TRBV5-8, the J gene TRBJ2-7; TRBD1 matches at 7 bases. Germline values: CDR1 SGHTS, CDR2 YDEGEE. After removal of 3 bases from V and 0 bases from J, the junction contained 9 bases not matched to a gene. This CDR3 spans 16 amino acids. The CDR3 is CASSSGTALNSYEQYF. CDR3 sequence (DNA): TGTGCCAGCAGCTCCGGGACAGCCCTTAACTCCTACGAGCAGTACTTC.

V and J are TRBV7-2 and TRBJ2-3, with no clear D. Trimming cost V 2 bases and J 6 bases, with 9 bases left between them. The CDR3 covers 13 residues. Looked up from germline, CDR1 is SGHTA and CDR2 is FQGNSA. CDR3 sequence reads: CASSLSPSDTQYF. CDR3 sequence (DNA): TGTGCCAGCAGCTTAAGCCCGAGTGATACGCAGTATTTT.